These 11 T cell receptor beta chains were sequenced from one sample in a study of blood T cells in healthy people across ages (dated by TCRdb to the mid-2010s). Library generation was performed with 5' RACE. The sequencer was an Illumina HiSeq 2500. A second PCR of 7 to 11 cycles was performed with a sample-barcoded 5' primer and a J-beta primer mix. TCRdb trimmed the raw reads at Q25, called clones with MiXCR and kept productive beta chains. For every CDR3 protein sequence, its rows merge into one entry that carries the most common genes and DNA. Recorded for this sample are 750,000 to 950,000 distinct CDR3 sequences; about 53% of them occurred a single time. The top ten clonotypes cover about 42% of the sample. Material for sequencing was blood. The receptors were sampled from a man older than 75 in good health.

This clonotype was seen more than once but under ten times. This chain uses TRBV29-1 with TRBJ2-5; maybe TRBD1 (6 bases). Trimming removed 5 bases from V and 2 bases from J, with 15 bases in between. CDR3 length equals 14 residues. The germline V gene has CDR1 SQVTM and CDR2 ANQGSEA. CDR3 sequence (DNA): TGCAGCGTTCTGAGGGGGAGCAAGCAAGAGACCCAGTACTTC. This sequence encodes CSVLRGSKQETQYF.

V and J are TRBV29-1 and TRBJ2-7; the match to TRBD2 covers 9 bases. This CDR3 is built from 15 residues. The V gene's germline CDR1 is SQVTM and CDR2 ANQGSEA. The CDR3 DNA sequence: TGCACGCTCCTCCTGGCGGGAGGGACCTACAATGAGCAGTACTTC. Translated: CTLLLAGGTYNEQYF.

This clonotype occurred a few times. CDR3 residues: CASSLTDSGYTF. In DNA form, the CDR3 reads TGTGCCAGCAGCTTAACGGACAGTGGCTACACCTTC. The chain couples TRBV7-9 to TRBJ1-2; a possible D gene is TRBD1 (6 bases). The CDR3 runs to 12 residues. The V and J ends lost 2 bases and 7 bases respectively, with 8 bases between them. CDR1 SEHNR and CDR2 FQNEAQ come from the germline V gene (reference sequence).

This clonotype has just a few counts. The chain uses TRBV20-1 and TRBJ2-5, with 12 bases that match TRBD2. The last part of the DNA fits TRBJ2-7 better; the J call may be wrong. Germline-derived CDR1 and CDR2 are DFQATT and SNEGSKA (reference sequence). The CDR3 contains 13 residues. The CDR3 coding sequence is TGCAGTGCTCCCAGGACTAGCGGGAACGAGCAGTACTTC. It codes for CSAPRTSGNEQYF.

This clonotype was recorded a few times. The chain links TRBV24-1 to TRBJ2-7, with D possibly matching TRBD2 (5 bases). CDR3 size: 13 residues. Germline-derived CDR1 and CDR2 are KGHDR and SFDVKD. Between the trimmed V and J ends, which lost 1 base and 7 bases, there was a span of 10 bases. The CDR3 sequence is CATSDLGGVEQYF. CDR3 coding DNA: TGTGCCACCAGTGATTTAGGAGGAGTGGAGCAGTACTTC.

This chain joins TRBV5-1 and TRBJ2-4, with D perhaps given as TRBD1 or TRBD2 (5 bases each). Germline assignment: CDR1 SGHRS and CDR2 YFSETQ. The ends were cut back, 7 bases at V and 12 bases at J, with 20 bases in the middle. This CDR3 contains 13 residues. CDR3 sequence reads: CASGPSPGPAQYF. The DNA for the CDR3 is TGCGCCAGCGGCCCCAGTCCGGGACCCGCTCAGTACTTC.

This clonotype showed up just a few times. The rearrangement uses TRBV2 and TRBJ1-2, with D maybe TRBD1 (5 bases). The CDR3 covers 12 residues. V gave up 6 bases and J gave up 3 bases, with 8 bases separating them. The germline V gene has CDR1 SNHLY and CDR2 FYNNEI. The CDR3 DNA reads TGTGCCAGCAGGGGGCGAGACTATGGCTACACCTTC. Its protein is CASRGRDYGYTF.

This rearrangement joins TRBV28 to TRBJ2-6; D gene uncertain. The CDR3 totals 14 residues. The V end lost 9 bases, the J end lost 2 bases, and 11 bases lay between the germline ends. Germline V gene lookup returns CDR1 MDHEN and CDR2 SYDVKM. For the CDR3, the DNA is TGTGCCAGTGGGTCTGCGACTGGGGCCAACGTCCTGACTTTC. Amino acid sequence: CASGSATGANVLTF.

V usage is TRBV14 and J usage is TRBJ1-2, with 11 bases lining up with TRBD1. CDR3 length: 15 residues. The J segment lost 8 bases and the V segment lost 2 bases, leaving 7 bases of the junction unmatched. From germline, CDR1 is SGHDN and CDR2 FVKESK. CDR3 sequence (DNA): TGTGCCAGCAGCCAAAATGGACAGGGGGCCGAAGGCTACACCTTC. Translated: CASSQNGQGAEGYTF.

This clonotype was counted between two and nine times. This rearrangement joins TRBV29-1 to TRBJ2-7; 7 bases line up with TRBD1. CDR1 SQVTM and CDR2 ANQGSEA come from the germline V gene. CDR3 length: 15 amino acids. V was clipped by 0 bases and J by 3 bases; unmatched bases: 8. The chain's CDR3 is CSVEEGGARNYEQYF. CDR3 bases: TGCAGCGTTGAAGAAGGGGGCGCAAGAAACTACGAGCAGTACTTC.

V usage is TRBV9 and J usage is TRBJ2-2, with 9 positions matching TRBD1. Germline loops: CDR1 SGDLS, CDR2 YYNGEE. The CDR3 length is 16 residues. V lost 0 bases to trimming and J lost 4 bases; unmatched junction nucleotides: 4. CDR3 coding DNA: TGTGCCAGCAGCGTAGGGACAGGGGTCGGCACCGGGGAGCTGTTTTTT. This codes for CASSVGTGVGTGELFF.